The rows below give T cell receptor beta chains drawn from one sample of a study of T cell repertoires in cytomegalovirus infection. From the reads, TCRdb called clonotypes with MiXCR, one entry per CDR3 protein. The table includes some 110,000 distinct CDR3 sequences, roughly 9.1% detected once. The antigens these receptors bind are not known. The sample comprised PBMCs, sequenced either directly or after in vitro stimulation (not recorded which). All receptors derive from a human donor in good health (CMV status not recorded). Some clones in this sample may be carry-over from other donors' samples. CDR3s leave out the opening cysteine and the closing phenylalanine or tryptophan. Each record gives: J gene, V gene, CDR3 protein.

j_call: TRBJ2-5; v_call: TRBV6-6; cdr3_aa: ASTSRGETQY
j_call: TRBJ1-5; v_call: TRBV28; cdr3_aa: ASSDVRVGSEQPQH
j_call: TRBJ2-1; v_call: TRBV6-4; cdr3_aa: ASSEIAGRNEQF
j_call: TRBJ2-7; v_call: TRBV12-3/TRBV12-4; cdr3_aa: ASSLSREYEQY
j_call: TRBJ2-4; v_call: TRBV7-6; cdr3_aa: ASSEFGTGIDIQY
j_call: TRBJ1-2; v_call: TRBV20-1; cdr3_aa: SANGGPYYGYT
j_call: TRBJ1-2; v_call: TRBV7-2; cdr3_aa: ASSSRTGINGYT
j_call: TRBJ2-2; v_call: TRBV12-3/TRBV12-4; cdr3_aa: ASSPTSGGTGELF
j_call: TRBJ1-1; v_call: TRBV12-3/TRBV12-4; cdr3_aa: ASSSGGGNTEAF
j_call: TRBJ2-1; v_call: TRBV19; cdr3_aa: ASSRGGSGSRSYNEQF
j_call: TRBJ2-3; v_call: TRBV27; cdr3_aa: ASSFGQLTDTQY
j_call: TRBJ2-5; v_call: TRBV18; cdr3_aa: ASSPISLQETQY
j_call: TRBJ2-7; v_call: TRBV12-3/TRBV12-4; cdr3_aa: ASSSQPPHAGEQY
j_call: TRBJ1-5; v_call: TRBV12-3/TRBV12-4; cdr3_aa: ASSPTGGGPTGNQPQH
j_call: TRBJ1-6; v_call: TRBV12-3/TRBV12-4; cdr3_aa: ASSLVPGWNSPLH
j_call: TRBJ1-1; v_call: TRBV12-3/TRBV12-4; cdr3_aa: ASRPTDTEAF
j_call: TRBJ2-3; v_call: TRBV7-2; cdr3_aa: ASRRGLAFTDTQY
j_call: TRBJ2-1; v_call: TRBV3-1; cdr3_aa: ASSQDLGQTYNEQF
j_call: TRBJ1-5; v_call: TRBV19; cdr3_aa: ASRKGQTDQPQH
j_call: TRBJ2-2; v_call: TRBV27; cdr3_aa: ASTRGGNTGELF
j_call: TRBJ2-1; v_call: TRBV5-4; cdr3_aa: ASSLLTGPHNEQF
j_call: TRBJ2-1; v_call: TRBV6-5; cdr3_aa: ASRPSRLAGGNEQF
j_call: TRBJ2-7; v_call: TRBV19; cdr3_aa: ASTPALGLAGDEQY
j_call: TRBJ2-7; v_call: TRBV4-3; cdr3_aa: ASSQAETGLSEQY
j_call: TRBJ1-1; v_call: TRBV28; cdr3_aa: ASSPWGVGREAF
j_call: TRBJ2-4; v_call: TRBV7-9; cdr3_aa: ASSSSGTGGSKAKNIQY
j_call: TRBJ1-1; v_call: TRBV27; cdr3_aa: ASSLMGTAEAF
j_call: TRBJ2-3; v_call: TRBV7-2; cdr3_aa: ASSTGPPSGTDTQY
j_call: TRBJ2-5; v_call: TRBV28; cdr3_aa: ASSLPRTGRQETQY
j_call: TRBJ1-4; v_call: TRBV7-9; cdr3_aa: ASSLRDGEKLF
j_call: TRBJ2-5; v_call: TRBV19; cdr3_aa: ASSMVGAGEGSGETQY
j_call: TRBJ1-2; v_call: TRBV7-8; cdr3_aa: ASSLHRLANYGYT
j_call: TRBJ1-5; v_call: TRBV7-9; cdr3_aa: ASSSREPNQPQH
j_call: TRBJ1-5; v_call: TRBV12-3/TRBV12-4; cdr3_aa: ASSLSGGPNQPQH
j_call: TRBJ2-3; v_call: TRBV4-1; cdr3_aa: ASSQPLDPRGTDTQY
j_call: TRBJ2-6; v_call: TRBV4-1; cdr3_aa: ASSTLRKGSPSGANVLT
j_call: TRBJ1-1; v_call: TRBV7-2; cdr3_aa: ASSSTGVNTEAF
j_call: TRBJ2-4; v_call: TRBV7-9; cdr3_aa: ASSLALTGGEAKNIQY
j_call: TRBJ1-5; v_call: TRBV6-2/TRBV6-3; cdr3_aa: ASSYLNHRDQPQH